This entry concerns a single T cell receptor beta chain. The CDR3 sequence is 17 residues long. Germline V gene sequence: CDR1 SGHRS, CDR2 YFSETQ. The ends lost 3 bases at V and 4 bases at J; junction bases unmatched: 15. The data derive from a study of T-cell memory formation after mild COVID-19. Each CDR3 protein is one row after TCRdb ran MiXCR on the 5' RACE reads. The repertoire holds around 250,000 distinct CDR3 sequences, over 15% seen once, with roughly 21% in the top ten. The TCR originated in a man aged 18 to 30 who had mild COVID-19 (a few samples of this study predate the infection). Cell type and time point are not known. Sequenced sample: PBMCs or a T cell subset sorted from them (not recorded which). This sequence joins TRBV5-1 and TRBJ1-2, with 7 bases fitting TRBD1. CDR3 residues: CASSSGRDSEIRYGYTF. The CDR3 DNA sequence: TGCGCCAGCAGCTCGGGAAGGGACAGCGAAATTCGCTATGGCTACACCTTC.